The clone carrying this T cell receptor (beta chain) was detected ten times or more. Construction of TCR beta libraries relied on iRepertoire HTBI primers and on Arm-PCR targeting CDR3 regions. MiXCR, applied by TCRdb to the multiplex PCR reads, yields one record per CDR3 protein. The sample lists about 440,000 distinct CDR3 sequences, around 14% occurring once. This specimen comes from a study of regulatory T cells in long-lasting Graves disease. The CDR3 consists of 15 residues. After removal of 6 bases from V and 2 bases from J, the junction contained 9 bases not matched to a gene. Germline values: CDR1 DFQATT, CDR2 SNEGSKA (reference sequence). Time point specified: newly diagnosed GD, antithyroid drugs for less than 3 months. PBMCs provided the RNA from which the TCR library was made. The same specimen was also included in a second study, on T cells in Graves' hyperthyroidism and ophthalmopathy.

The sequence derives from a woman in her 30s with Graves disease. The V and J genes are TRBV20-1 and TRBJ2-3; the match to TRBD2 covers 9 bases. Sample: peripheral blood mononuclear cells (PBMCs), taken at new diagnosis, from a patient treated with antithyroid drugs. For the CDR3, the DNA is TGCAGTGCGACAATGGAGGGACTAGCCACAGATACGCAGTATTTT. Amino acids: CSATMEGLATDTQYF.